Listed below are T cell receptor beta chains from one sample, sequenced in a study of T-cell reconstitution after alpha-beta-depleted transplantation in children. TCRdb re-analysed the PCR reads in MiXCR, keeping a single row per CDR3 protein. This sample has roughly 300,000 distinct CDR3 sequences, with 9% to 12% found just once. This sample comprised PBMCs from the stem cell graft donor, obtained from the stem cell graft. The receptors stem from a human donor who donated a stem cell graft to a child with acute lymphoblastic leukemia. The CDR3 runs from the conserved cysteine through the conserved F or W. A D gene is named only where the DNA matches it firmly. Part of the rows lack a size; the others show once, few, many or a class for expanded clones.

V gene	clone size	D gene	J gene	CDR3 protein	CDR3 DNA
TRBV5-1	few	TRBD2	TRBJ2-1	CASSLAAGGANEQFF	TGCGCCAGCAGCTTGGCGGCGGGGGGGGCCAATGAGCAGTTCTTC
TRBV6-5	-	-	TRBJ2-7	CASSYSRAKSSYEQYF	TGTGCCAGCAGTTACTCTCGGGCCAAAAGCTCCTACGAGCAGTACTTC
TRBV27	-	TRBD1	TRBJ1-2	CASFSYRGGNGYTF	TGTGCCAGCTTCAGCTACAGGGGAGGAAATGGCTACACCTTC
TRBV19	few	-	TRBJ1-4	CASAYFGGGNDEKLFF	TGTGCCAGTGCATACTTTGGCGGCGGCAACGATGAAAAACTGTTTTTT
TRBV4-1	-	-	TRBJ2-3	CASSQGLPTDTQYF	TGCGCCAGCAGCCAAGGACTGCCCACAGATACGCAGTATTTT
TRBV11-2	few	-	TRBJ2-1	CASSLSRVPYNEQFF	TGTGCCAGCAGCTTGAGCCGGGTCCCCTACAATGAGCAGTTCTTC
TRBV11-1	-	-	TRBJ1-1	CASSFDFPRGGGGNTEAFF	TGTGCCAGCAGCTTTGATTTTCCGAGGGGAGGAGGGGGGAACACTGAAGCTTTCTTT
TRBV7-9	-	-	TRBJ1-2	CASSSSGQGYYGYTF	TGTGCCAGCAGCTCTAGTGGGCAGGGGTACTATGGCTACACCTTC
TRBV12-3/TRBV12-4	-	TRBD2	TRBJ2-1	CASSFGVFRGRAHGNEQFF	TGTGCCAGCAGTTTCGGTGTTTTTCGCGGGAGGGCCCACGGGAATGAGCAGTTCTTC
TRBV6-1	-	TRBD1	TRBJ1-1	CASSVARDSTEAFF	TGTGCCAGCAGCGTCGCTCGGGACAGCACTGAAGCTTTCTTT
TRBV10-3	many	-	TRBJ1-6	CAISPFSGGTLGRPGNSPLHF	TGTGCCATCAGTCCCTTCAGTGGGGGGACCCTAGGCCGTCCGGGGAATTCACCCCTCCACTTT
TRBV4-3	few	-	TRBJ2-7	CASSQGRASSYEQYF	TGCGCCAGCAGCCAAGGGAGGGCTAGCTCCTACGAGCAGTACTTC
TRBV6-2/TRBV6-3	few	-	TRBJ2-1	CASSYPGEQFF	TGTGCCAGCAGTTACCCTGGTGAGCAGTTCTTC
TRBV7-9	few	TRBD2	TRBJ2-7	CASSATPGTSAFNEQYF	TGTGCCAGCAGCGCGACACCCGGGACTAGCGCGTTCAACGAGCAGTACTTC
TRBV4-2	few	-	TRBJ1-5	CASSQGENQPQHF	TGTGCCAGCAGCCAAGGCGAAAATCAGCCCCAGCATTTT
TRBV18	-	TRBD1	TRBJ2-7	CASSSRGIYEQYF	TGTGCCAGCTCAAGCAGGGGGATCTACGAGCAGTACTTC
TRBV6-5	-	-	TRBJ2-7	CASSHLSVGTYEQYF	TGTGCCAGCAGTCACCTGAGCGTGGGAACCTACGAGCAGTACTTC
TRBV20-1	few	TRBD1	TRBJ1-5	CSASFMQGAGNWQPQHF	TGCAGTGCTAGTTTTATGCAGGGGGCGGGGAATTGGCAGCCCCAGCATTTT
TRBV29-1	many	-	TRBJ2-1	CSATDSYNEQFF	TGCAGCGCAACGGACAGCTACAATGAGCAGTTCTTC
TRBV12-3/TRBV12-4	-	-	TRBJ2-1	CASSQMGPPRFF	TGTGCCAGCAGCCAAATGGGACCCCCGCGGTTCTTC
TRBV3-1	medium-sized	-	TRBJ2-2	CASSPPGHTGELFF	TGTGCCAGCAGCCCTCCGGGACACACCGGGGAGCTGTTTTTT
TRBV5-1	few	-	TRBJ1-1	CASSLATQRGTEAFF	TGCGCCAGCAGCTTGGCCACACAGCGTGGCACTGAAGCTTTCTTT
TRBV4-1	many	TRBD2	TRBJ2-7	CASSQDAGAIYEQYF	TGCGCCAGCAGCCAAGATGCGGGAGCCATCTACGAGCAGTACTTC
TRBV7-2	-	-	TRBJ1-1	CASSFTAYTEAFF	TGTGCCAGCAGCTTTACAGCTTACACTGAAGCTTTCTTT
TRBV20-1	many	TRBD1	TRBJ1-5	CSAGTAVQPQHF	TGCAGTGCTGGGACAGCGGTTCAGCCCCAGCATTTT
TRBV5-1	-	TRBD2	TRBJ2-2	CASALPSGNTGELFF	TGCGCCAGTGCCCTCCCTAGCGGGAACACCGGGGAGCTGTTTTTT
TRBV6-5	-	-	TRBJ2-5	CASSYGGPHQETQYF	TGTGCCAGCAGTTATGGCGGGCCCCACCAAGAGACCCAGTACTTC